The 18 T cell receptor beta chains in this list originate from one sample, sequenced in a study of monozygotic twins with inflammatory bowel disease. With the 5' RACE reads reprocessed, TCRdb shows one record per CDR3 protein and no DNA. The sample has just over 300,000 distinct CDR3 sequences. The sequenced sample was blood. These receptors were taken from a human donor with ulcerative colitis or Crohn's disease, or a healthy co-twin of an affected twin (not recorded which).

This sequence joins TRBV29-1 and TRBJ1-2; TCRdb indicates TRBD1, and absent DNA this call remains unverified. Germline V gene lookup returns CDR1 SQVTM and CDR2 ANQGSEA. This CDR3 comprises 14 residues. CDR3 region: CSANKGGGNYGYTF.

The J gene is TRBJ2-7, the V gene TRBV18; no DNA is available, so the TRBD1 call from TCRdb remains unchecked. The CDR3 spans 18 residues. The V gene's germline CDR1 is KGHSH and CDR2 LQKENI. The CDR3: CASSPHHALGQGFYEQYF.

The chain is built from TRBV19 and TRBJ2-7; TCRdb lists TRBD1, though no DNA is available to test this call. This CDR3 contains 15 residues. Germline-derived CDR1 and CDR2 are LNHDA and SQIVND (reference sequence). CDR3 residues: CASRRRGQGDYEQYF.

The V gene is TRBV6-5, the J gene TRBJ2-1; checking the TCRdb D call of TRBD2 is not possible without DNA. CDR1 MNHEY and CDR2 SVGAGI come from the germline V gene. The CDR3 contains 15 residues. The chain's CDR3 is CASSYLTTSSNEQFF.

The rearrangement links TRBV7-7 to TRBJ2-5. CDR3 length equals 15 residues. Germline CDR1 is SSHAT and CDR2 is FNYEAQ (reference sequence). The CDR3 here is CASSLALAEQETQYF.

The rearrangement joins TRBV7-7 to TRBJ2-5; TCRdb's assignment of TRBD2 cannot be checked, as there is no DNA. CDR1 and CDR2 from the germline V gene are SSHAT and FNYEAQ (reference sequence). The CDR3 is made up of 16 amino acids. The CDR3 here is CASSLAGGVSPETQYF.

The chain links TRBV7-9 to TRBJ2-5; as DNA is missing, the TRBD1 call by TCRdb cannot be tested. CDR1 is SEHNR and CDR2 is FQNEAQ in the germline V gene (reference sequence). The CDR3 is 13 residues long. Here the CDR3 reads CASRPGGGETQYF.

The chain recombines TRBV20-1 with TRBJ1-5; the TCRdb D gene call, TRBD1, has no DNA to confirm it. The CDR3 contains 14 residues. Germline lookup yields CDR1 DFQATT and CDR2 SNEGSKA (reference sequence). CDR3 loop: CSARPGGNNQPQHF.

The V call is TRBV20-1, the J call TRBJ2-7; TCRdb reports TRBD1, a call that lacks DNA to check it against. There are 14 residues in the CDR3. Germline-derived CDR1 and CDR2 are DFQATT and SNEGSKA (reference sequence). CDR3 sequence: CSARGGEEAYEQYF.

The gene calls are TRBV7-9 and TRBJ2-7; the D call of TRBD1 rests on TCRdb alone, since no DNA is present to check it. Germline CDR1 and CDR2: SEHNR and FQNEAQ (reference sequence). This CDR3 comprises 15 residues. The CDR3 reads CASSSSRDKTYEQYF. Together with reference TRBV7-9 and TRBJ2-7, the CDR3 gives the full variable domain: DTGVSQNPRHKITKRGQNVTFRCDPISEHNRLYWYRQTLGQGPEFLTYFQNEAQLEKSRLLSDRFSAERPKGSFSTLEIQRTEQGDSAMYLCASSSSRDKTYEQYFGPGTRLTVT.

V usage is TRBV5-5 and J usage is TRBJ1-6; the D call of TRBD1 rests on TCRdb alone, since no DNA is present to check it. The CDR3 totals 15 residues. Germline loops: CDR1 SGHKS, CDR2 YYEKEE (reference sequence). The CDR3 is CASRPTGTPNSPLHF. The full variable domain, its missing parts supplied by reference TRBV5-5 and TRBJ1-6, is DAGVTQSPTHLIKTRGQQVTLRCSPISGHKSVSWYQQVLGQGPQFIFQYYEKEERGRGNFPDRFSARQFPNYSSELNVNALLLGDSALYLCASRPTGTPNSPLHFGNGTRLTVT.

The genes are TRBV5-1 and TRBJ2-1; TCRdb selects TRBD1, and the lack of DNA leaves this call unchecked. CDR1 SGHRS and CDR2 YFSETQ come from the germline V gene. The CDR3 covers 15 residues. CDR3 in amino acids: CASSPEGGTYNEQFF.

This chain joins TRBV10-3 and TRBJ2-1. The CDR3 has 12 residues. Germline V CDR1 and CDR2: ENHRY, SYGVKD. CDR3: CAIKQPDNEQFF.

The rearrangement joins TRBV7-2 to TRBJ2-7; as DNA is missing, the TRBD2 call by TCRdb cannot be tested. Germline-derived CDR1 and CDR2 are SGHTA and FQGNSA. The CDR3 extends over 14 amino acids. CDR3 in amino acids: CASSSYRENYEQYF.

This sequence joins TRBV5-6 and TRBJ2-2; the D call of TRBD1 rests on TCRdb alone, since no DNA is present to check it. This CDR3 contains 16 residues. In germline, CDR1 is SGHDT, CDR2 YYEEEE. The CDR3 region is CASSLGDRPSTGELFF.

The chain employs TRBV29-1 and TRBJ2-5; TCRdb returns TRBD2, unconfirmable since there is no DNA. The germline V gene encodes CDR1 SQVTM and CDR2 ANQGSEA. The CDR3 runs to 14 residues. The CDR3: CSVASGGRWVDQYF.

The chain carries TRBV7-9 and TRBJ1-1. Per germline, CDR1 SEHNR and CDR2 FQNEAQ (reference sequence). CDR3 length equals 14 residues. The CDR3 here is CASSLDLGPTEAFF.

The gene calls are TRBV6-6 and TRBJ2-5; no DNA is available, so the TRBD2 call from TCRdb remains unchecked. The CDR3 runs 14 residues. CDR1 is MNHNY and CDR2 is SVGAGI in the germline V gene (reference sequence). The CDR3 region is CASSKGLAGETQYF.